Detailed here is one TCR beta chain. This specimen belongs to a study of early T cells in non-severe SARS-CoV-2 infection. Study context: Chains from this unsorted whole-blood bulk RNA could not be paired.

Individual cDNA molecules each received unique molecular identifiers attached to them. In TCRdb, the 5' RACE reads were re-called with MiXCR into one record per CDR3 protein. This sample has tens of thousands of distinct CDR3 sequences, with roughly 5% found just once. The CDR3 length is 14 residues. Losses at the gene ends were 5 bases for V and 2 bases for J; bases not matched to a gene: 4. Germline CDR1 DFQATT, CDR2 SNEGSKA (reference sequence). This TCR was recovered from an adult who was a healthcare worker with PCR-confirmed SARS-CoV-2 infection or an uninfected control (not recorded which). The chain couples TRBV20-1 to TRBJ1-5; the match to TRBD1 covers 9 bases. The sequenced sample consisted of whole blood. CDR3 DNA sequence: TGCAGTGCTTCGGACAGGGGAGGCAATCAGCCCCAGCATTTT. Translation gives CSASDRGGNQPQHF.